The clone carrying this T cell receptor beta chain occurred a few times. Its target is unknown. The record originates from a study of T-cell memory formation after mild COVID-19. TCRdb independently ran MiXCR on the 5' RACE reads; one entry per CDR3 protein. The sample has 470,000 or so distinct CDR3 sequences, roughly 25% seen once. In germline, CDR1 is SGDLS, CDR2 YYNGEE. The CDR3 has 14 residues. V was shortened by 0 bases and J by 2 bases, with 8 bases between the two germline ends. Study observations and caveats: Clones that contracted from day 15 to 85 were balanced CD4/CD8, while later expanders leaned CD4+.

The specimen sequenced was PBMCs or a T cell subset sorted from them (not recorded which). This chain links TRBV9 with TRBJ1-2; unclear D gene. The clonotype originates from an adult woman who had mild COVID-19 (a few samples of this study predate the infection). Cell type and time point are not known. For the CDR3, the DNA is TGTGCCAGCAGCGTAGCCCAGGAGAACTATGGCTACACCTTC. It is translated as CASSVAQENYGYTF.